Shown below are 9 T cell receptor beta chains from a single sample sequenced in a study of blood T cell repertoires in COVID-19. Libraries were prepared by immunoSEQ multiplex PCR; TCRdb keeps only in-frame clonotypes and omits some of them. The sample holds about 55,000 clones, roughly 90% seen once. Sequencing was performed on peripheral blood. Receptor source: a man aged 35-49 years with COVID-19, enrolled during active disease.

The rearrangement uses TRBV5-4 and TRBJ1-2; possible D gene TRBD1, 5 bases. Germline V gives CDR1 SGHNT, CDR2 YYREEE (reference sequence). The CDR3 extends over 15 amino acids. The V end was cut by 3 bases, the J end by 9 bases, with 21 bases between. CDR3 nucleotides: TGTGCCAGCAGCTCCCGCGCCCGGGACCGCGGGAGCTACACCTTC. Translated: CASSSRARDRGSYTF.

J is TRBJ1-2 and V is TRBV14; TRBD1 agrees at 9 bases. V lost 4 bases, J lost 8 bases, and 11 bases stayed unmatched. The CDR3 loop spans 15 amino acids. The germline V gene has CDR1 SGHDN and CDR2 FVKESK. CDR3 sequence (DNA): TGTGCCAGCAGCCGGATGACAGGGGGGTTGGCCGGCTACACCTTC. Translation gives CASSRMTGGLAGYTF.

The chain joins TRBV11-2 to TRBJ2-7; the match to TRBD1 covers 7 bases. The DNA matches TRBJ2-5 better at its end, which makes the J call doubtful. There are 13 residues in the CDR3. The V gene's germline CDR1 is SGHAT and CDR2 FQNNGV. In DNA form, the CDR3 reads TGTGCCAGCAGCGTGACAGGGTCGAAGACCCAGTACTTC. This sequence encodes CASSVTGSKTQYF.

The chain uses TRBV19 and TRBJ2-7; TRBD1 might be the D (5 bases). Germline lookup yields CDR1 LNHDA and CDR2 SQIVND (reference sequence). The CDR3 length is 17 residues. Trimming took off 3 bases at V and 2 bases at J, with 20 bases between the two ends. This CDR3 is CASSMVHDTLGAYEQYF. The CDR3 DNA reads as TGTGCCAGTAGTATGGTTCATGACACTCTAGGGGCCTACGAGCAGTACTTC.

This sequence joins TRBV29-1 and TRBJ1-5; tentatively, D is TRBD1 (5 bases). The CDR3 contains 14 residues. Trimming stripped 5 bases from V and 2 bases from J, with 13 bases between. Germline lookup yields CDR1 SQVTM and CDR2 ANQGSEA. This chain's CDR3 is CSVQLGGRNQPQHF. The CDR3 bases are TGCAGCGTTCAGCTCGGGGGTCGCAATCAGCCCCAGCATTTT. The whole variable domain, remainder taken from reference TRBV29-1 and TRBJ1-5, is SAVISQKPSRDICQRGTSLTIQCQVDSQVTMMFWYRQQPGQSLTLIATANQGSEATYESGFVIDKFPISRPNLTFSTLTVSNMSPEDSSIYLCSVQLGGRNQPQHFGDGTRLSIL.

The chain recombines TRBV7-6 with TRBJ2-1; 7 bases line up with TRBD1. The CDR3 has 15 amino acids. Trimming cost V 5 bases and J 4 bases; bases outside gene matches: 8. Germline V gene data show CDR1 as SGHVS and CDR2 as FNYEAQ. The chain's CDR3 is CASSKVQGRYNEQFF. CDR3 nucleotide sequence: TGTGCCAGCAGCAAGGTACAGGGGAGATACAATGAGCAGTTCTTC.

This sequence joins TRBV2 and TRBJ1-5, with D hard to call. Germline assignment: CDR1 SNHLY and CDR2 FYNNEI. The CDR3 length is 14 residues. V gave up 4 bases and J gave up 0 bases, with 7 bases separating them. CDR3 DNA sequence: TGTGCCAGCAGTGTGGGCAATAGCAATCAGCCCCAGCATTTT. It is translated as CASSVGNSNQPQHF. Variable domain in full (rest from reference TRBV2 and TRBJ1-5): EPEVTQTPSHQVTQMGQEVILRCVPISNHLYFYWYRQILGQKVEFLVSFYNNEISEKSEIFDDQFSVERPDGSNFTLKIRSTKLEDSAMYFCASSVGNSNQPQHFGDGTRLSIL.

The rearrangement links TRBV5-1 to TRBJ1-2; tentative D call: TRBD1 (5 bases). V was shortened by 0 bases and J by 4 bases, with 13 bases between the two germline ends. In germline, CDR1 is SGHRS, CDR2 YFSETQ. The CDR3 length is 15 residues. CDR3 residues: CASSLDDPGLYGYTF. The CDR3 nucleotides are TGCGCCAGCAGCTTGGACGATCCGGGACTCTATGGCTACACCTTC.

This chain joins TRBV14 and TRBJ1-6, with D unresolved. CDR3 size: 13 residues. CDR1 SGHDN and CDR2 FVKESK come from the germline V gene. V dropped 6 bases and J dropped 7 bases, with 10 bases sitting between them. The CDR3 loop reads CASSWQVNSPLHF. CDR3 bases: TGTGCCAGCAGTTGGCAGGTCAATTCACCCCTCCACTTT.